These T cell receptor beta chains were read from a single sample in a study of blood T cell repertoires in COVID-19. Only in-frame clones appear in the TCRdb table, and some are missing; sequencing was by immunoSEQ multiplex PCR. The data show approximately 250,000 clones, about 88% seen once. Sample: peripheral blood. These receptor sequences come from a woman between 65 and 79 years old with COVID-19, enrolled during active disease. Each CDR3 is given with its conserved first and last residue. A D gene is named only where the DNA matches it firmly. For some rows the clone size is stated as once, few or many, or as a class when expanded; others skip it.

j_call clone_size v_call d_call cdr3_nt cdr3_aa
TRBJ2-2 NA TRBV7-8 NA TGTGCCAGCAGCCTCGTTCGTAAGGGGGACACCGGGGAGCTGTTTTTT CASSLVRKGDTGELFF
TRBJ2-2 NA TRBV21-1 NA TGTGCCAGCAGCATATACTACAGGACCGGGGAGCTGTTTTTT CASSIYYRTGELFF
TRBJ1-2 NA TRBV7-8 NA TGTGCCAGCAGCTTAGGAACAGGGTCTAACTATGGCTACACCTTC CASSLGTGSNYGYTF
TRBJ2-5 few TRBV5-1 NA TGCGCCAGCAGCTTGCCAGGGGAGACCCAGTACTTC CASSLPGETQYF
TRBJ1-6 NA TRBV27 NA TGTGCCAGCAGTTTGAGTCAGACAAGTTCACCCCTCCACTTT CASSLSQTSSPLHF
TRBJ2-7 NA TRBV4-1 NA TGCGCCAGCAGCCAAGTCGGGACGGGGGACCCCTTTAAAGTAGAGCAGTACTTC CASSQVGTGDPFKVEQYF
TRBJ2-7 NA TRBV19 TRBD2 TGTGCCAGTAGTGCCCCAGCGGGGGGTCGCTACGAGCAGTACTTC CASSAPAGGRYEQYF
TRBJ2-7 NA TRBV10-3 NA TGTGCCATCAGGGCGCGCGGGGCCGGCGAGCAGTACTTC CAIRARGAGEQYF
TRBJ2-1 NA TRBV24-1 TRBD1 TGTGCCACCAGTGATCTGGGACAGGGTAGGACGGATGAGCAGTTCTTC CATSDLGQGRTDEQFF
TRBJ1-6 once TRBV9 NA TGTGCCAGCAGCGTAGGCCTCGGGGAAGGTTGGAATTCACCCCTCCACTTT CASSVGLGEGWNSPLHF
TRBJ1-4 NA TRBV7-9 TRBD1 TGTGCCAGCAGCTTAGCTAGTCCCCAGGGGGCGCCTAATGAAAAACTGTTTTTT CASSLASPQGAPNEKLFF
TRBJ2-4 NA TRBV28 TRBD2 TGTGCCAGCAGTTATCCGTCTCGGGCGGGGGGTCAAAACATTCAGTACTTC CASSYPSRAGGQNIQYF
TRBJ1-1 once TRBV5-1 TRBD1 TGCGCCAGCAGCCCACAGGGGGGGGTCACTGAAGCTTTCTTT CASSPQGGVTEAFF
TRBJ1-3 NA TRBV28 NA TGTGCCAGCAGCCCTACAGGGACCGGAAACACCATATATTTT CASSPTGTGNTIYF
TRBJ1-1 once TRBV6-5 NA TGTGCCAGCAGTTTAGACACCATGAACACTGAAGCTTTCTTT CASSLDTMNTEAFF
TRBJ2-1 NA TRBV6-2/TRBV6-3 TRBD1 TGTGCCAGCAGTAGACAGGGGCCCAATGAGCAGTTCTTC CASSRQGPNEQFF
TRBJ1-4 NA TRBV28 TRBD1 TGTGCCAGCAGTCCGGGACAGGGGGCGCGAACTAATGAAAAACTGTTTTTT CASSPGQGARTNEKLFF
TRBJ2-7 NA TRBV6-5 NA TGTGCCAGCAAAACAGGGAAGGGGGCCTACGAGCAGTACTTC CASKTGKGAYEQYF
TRBJ2-7 once TRBV5-1 NA TGCGCCAGCACCCTGGACTCCGCTTCCTACGAGCAGTACTTC CASTLDSASYEQYF
TRBJ1-6 once TRBV7-8 NA TGTGCCAGCAGCGTAGCTTGGGTTGCGGATTCACCCCTCCACTTT CASSVAWVADSPLHF
TRBJ2-3 NA TRBV5-1 TRBD2 TGCGCCAGCAGCTTGTCGCCTAGCGGGGGGGTCCGCACAGATACGCAGTATTTT CASSLSPSGGVRTDTQYF
TRBJ1-2 NA TRBV19 NA TGTGCCAGTAGTAATGGGAGGGACTATGGCTACACCTTC CASSNGRDYGYTF
TRBJ2-5 NA TRBV24-1 NA TGTGCCACCAGTGATTTGGAGGGATTCCAAGAGACCCAGTACTTC CATSDLEGFQETQYF
TRBJ2-1 NA TRBV9 TRBD2 TGTGCCAGCAGCGCGACTAGCTATTTCGTAGATGAGCAGTTCTTC CASSATSYFVDEQFF
TRBJ1-5 NA TRBV19 TRBD1 TGTGCCAGTTCTCCAGGGGGCCGTGGTCAGCCCCAGCATTTT CASSPGGRGQPQHF
TRBJ1-1 NA TRBV10-2 TRBD1 TGCGCCAGCATCGGGACAGGGAAAACCGCTGAAGCTTTCTTT CASIGTGKTAEAFF
TRBJ1-4 NA TRBV9 NA TGTGCCAGCAGCGTAGGAAGCGGGACGGGAGGAGAAAAACTGTTTTTT CASSVGSGTGGEKLFF
TRBJ2-5 NA TRBV4-3 NA TGCGCCAGCAGCCCTCGGTCAGGGGAGACCCAGTACTTC CASSPRSGETQYF
TRBJ2-2 NA TRBV3-1/TRBV3-2 NA TGTGCCAGCGCCTTCGGCGGGGAGCTGTTTTTT CASAFGGELFF
TRBJ2-7 NA TRBV6-2/TRBV6-3 NA TGTGCCAGCAGTTCGCAGGGCCGCTACGAGCAGTACTTC CASSSQGRYEQYF
TRBJ1-2 once TRBV7-2 NA TGTGCCAGCAGCTTAGGCAGAGACTCTAACTATGGCTACACCTTC CASSLGRDSNYGYTF
TRBJ1-1 NA TRBV9 NA TGTGCCAGCAGCGTAGGGGGGACAACAAACACTGAAGCTTTCTTT CASSVGGTTNTEAFF
TRBJ2-3 NA TRBV30 NA TGTGCCTGGAGTGTACAAGGGGGCACAGATACGCAGTATTTT CAWSVQGGTDTQYF
TRBJ2-5 NA TRBV19 NA TGTGCCAGTAGTATCGGCGGGTTAGGGCGGGGCCAAGAGACCCAGTACTTC CASSIGGLGRGQETQYF
TRBJ1-2 NA TRBV29-1 NA TGCAGCGTTACTAAGACGGGGGGCTACACCTTC CSVTKTGGYTF
TRBJ2-1 NA TRBV7-3 TRBD2 TGTGCCAGCAGCTTAAGACTAGCGGGGGTCAATGAGCAGTTCTTC CASSLRLAGVNEQFF
TRBJ1-1 NA TRBV5-5 NA TGTGCCAGCAGCCCCGGACACGACAACACTGAAGCTTTCTTT CASSPGHDNTEAFF